This T cell receptor (beta chain) was identified during a study of T cell responses to AZD1222 COVID-19 vaccine. Study-wide findings and caveats: Repertoire samples came only from after the peak T cell response. Vaccine-associated CD4 TCRs spanned spike, dominant at 160-218 and 743-854. Just six AZD1222 recipients tested seropositive at baseline. Among the donors, most were white British and more were female, and clonal diversity was possibly underestimated.

Germline CDR1 and CDR2: MNHEY and SMNVEV (reference sequence). Trimming took 4 bases from V and 2 from J, leaving 12 bases between them. The CDR3 totals 14 residues. Profiling relied on immunoSEQ multiplex PCR, and the TCRdb table lists in-frame clones only, not all of them. The table has about 130,000 clones, 80% to 90% seen once. Remarks on this clone: Its specificity is not known.

Source: peripheral blood, taken on day 0 of AZD1222 vaccination. This sequence originates from an adult in good health. The chain combines TRBV27 with TRBJ2-7; perhaps TRBD1 as D (5 bases). CDR3 amino acids: CASSYLDRPYEQYF. CDR3 bases: TGTGCCAGCAGTTATCTAGACAGACCCTACGAGCAGTACTTC.